The clone carrying this TCR beta chain turned up a few times. The antigen is unknown. This sample stems from a study of T cells in Graves' hyperthyroidism and ophthalmopathy. RNA transcripts provided the source from which TCR beta CDR3 regions were amplified. First-round RT-PCR targeting the TCR CDR3 was performed with the HTBI primer set. Each CDR3 protein gets one entry after TCRdb re-called the multiplex PCR reads with MiXCR. Among about 300,000 distinct CDR3 sequences listed, roughly a fifth were seen once. The CDR3 is 13 residues long. Trimming took off 4 bases at V and 4 bases at J, with 11 bases between the two ends. In germline, CDR1 is GTSNPN, CDR2 SVGIG (reference sequence). Findings of the study overall: Ophthalmopathy stood apart from stable hyperthyroidism in a 13 V-J model.

The chain has TRBV30 and TRBJ1-3; TRBD1 is a possible D gene (6 bases). Sequencing input: blood. The source of this sequence is a man between 50 and 59 years old with Graves' ophthalmopathy. CDR3 residues: CAWIPRGGNTIYF. The CDR3 nucleotides read TGTGCCTGGATTCCCAGGGGCGGAAACACCATATATTTT.